Described below is a single TCR beta chain sequence and its context. This sample was taken from a study of T-cell reconstitution after alpha-beta-depleted transplantation in children. Germline assignment: CDR1 SGHRS and CDR2 YFSETQ. The CDR3 is 17 amino acids. J gave up 4 bases and V 4 bases, and 8 bases lay outside the gene matches. A TCRbeta library incorporating unique molecular identifiers was prepared. Each CDR3 protein is one row after TCRdb ran MiXCR on the PCR reads. Here the sample spans around 360,000 distinct CDR3 sequences, about 9.4% being singletons. The receptor comes from a human donor who donated a stem cell graft to a child with acute lymphoblastic leukemia. The chain recombines TRBV5-1 with TRBJ2-3; 14 positions agree with TRBD2. The material sequenced was PBMCs from the stem cell graft donor, taken from the stem cell graft. CDR3 DNA: TGCGCCAGCAGCCTCGGGACTAGCGGGAGCTTCGCAGATACGCAGTATTTT. Translation: CASSLGTSGSFADTQYF. The full variable domain, rest sourced from reference TRBV5-1 and TRBJ2-3, is KAGVTQTPRYLIKTRGQQVTLSCSPISGHRSVSWYQQTPGQGLQFLFEYFSETQRNKGNFPGRFSGRQFSNSRSEMNVSTLELGDSALYLCASSLGTSGSFADTQYFGPGTRLTVL.